This T cell receptor beta chain derives from a study of blood T cell repertoires in COVID-19. Study-level background: Sites across the United States, Italy and Spain contributed samples from acute and convalescent COVID-19. PBMCs, B-cell-depleted T cells, or T cells were the source of the cDNA or gDNA that made up the material.

Trimming removed 5 bases from V and 4 bases from J; junction bases left unmatched: 4. This CDR3 comprises 13 residues. The germline V gene has CDR1 SGHRS and CDR2 YFSETQ. Authors' methods: The authors estimated nucleated cell counts from reference gene primer amplification. Using immunoSEQ multiplex PCR, the repertoire was profiled, and TCRdb retains in-frame clones only, with some absent. V, J and clone size reflect that table, while D and trimming were determined from the DNA. The table lists 35,000 to 50,000 clones, roughly 84% of them singletons, with roughly 13% in the top ten. V and J are TRBV5-1 and TRBJ1-1, with 8 nucleotides matching TRBD1. The sample consisted of peripheral blood. The clonotype was recovered from a human donor in a cohort sampled during active COVID-19. This chain's CDR3 is CASSIQGGTEAFF. The CDR3 DNA sequence: TGCGCCAGCAGTATACAGGGGGGCACTGAAGCTTTCTTT. Full variable domain (rest looked up from reference TRBV5-1 and TRBJ1-1): KAGVTQTPRYLIKTRGQQVTLSCSPISGHRSVSWYQQTPGQGLQFLFEYFSETQRNKGNFPGRFSGRQFSNSRSEMNVSTLELGDSALYLCASSIQGGTEAFFGQGTRLTVV.